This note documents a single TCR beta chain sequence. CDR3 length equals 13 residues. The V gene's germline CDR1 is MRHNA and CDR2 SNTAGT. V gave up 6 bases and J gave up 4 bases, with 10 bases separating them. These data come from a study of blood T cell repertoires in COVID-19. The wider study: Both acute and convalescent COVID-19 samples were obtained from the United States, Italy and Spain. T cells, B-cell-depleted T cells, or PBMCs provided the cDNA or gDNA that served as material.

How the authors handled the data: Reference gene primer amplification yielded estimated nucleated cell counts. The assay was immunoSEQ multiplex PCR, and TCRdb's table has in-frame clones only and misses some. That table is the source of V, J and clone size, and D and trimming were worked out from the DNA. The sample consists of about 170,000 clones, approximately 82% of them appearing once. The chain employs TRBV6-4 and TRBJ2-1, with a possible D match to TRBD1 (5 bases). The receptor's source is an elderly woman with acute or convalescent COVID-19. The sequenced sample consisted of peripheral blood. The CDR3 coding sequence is TGTGCCAGCAGCTTAGACAGTTACAATGAGCAGTTCTTC. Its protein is CASSLDSYNEQFF.